Listed here are 8 T cell receptor beta chains from one sample, sequenced in a study of B cell selection in AIRE deficiency. Sorting defined conventional CD4 T cells as CD4+CD127+. Sequencing was performed with immunoSEQ multiplex PCR; in TCRdb, only in-frame clones are kept and a portion is missing. The repertoire has tens of thousands of clones, 95% to 98% of them found once; the top ten carry about 0.19%. The sequenced sample consisted of conventional CD4+ T cells sorted from PBMCs. These receptors came from a human donor with AIRE deficiency.

The CDR3: CASSFLQGGSEKLFF. The CDR3 bases are TGTGCCAGCAGTTTTCTTCAGGGGGGCAGCGAAAAACTGTTTTTT. The chain has TRBV28 and TRBJ1-4; 7 bases fit TRBD1. This CDR3 has 15 amino acids. V was pared by 3 bases and J by 8 bases, with 9 bases of the junction left unmatched. From germline, CDR1 is MDHEN and CDR2 SYDVKM.

The rearrangement joins TRBV18 to TRBJ1-4; the match to TRBD1 covers 7 bases. V shed 4 bases and J 7 bases; nucleotides not matched to a gene: 12. The CDR3 has 16 residues. CDR1 is KGHSH and CDR2 is LQKENI in the germline V gene. The CDR3 nucleotides are TGTGCCAGCTCACGAGAAACCTACAGGGGCCCTGAAAAACTGTTTTTT. Translated: CASSRETYRGPEKLFF.

The chain employs TRBV9 and TRBJ2-1, with 8 bases aligning to TRBD2. The germline CDR1 and CDR2 sequences are SGDLS and YYNGEE. Unmatched junction bases numbered 6, after V lost 0 bases and J lost 7 bases. The length of the CDR3 is 15 residues. The CDR3 DNA is TGTGCCAGCAGCGTAGCACTAGCGGCGTCGAATGAGCAGTTCTTC. This sequence encodes CASSVALAASNEQFF.

The chain is built from TRBV18 and TRBJ2-7, with a weak D call TRBD2 (5 bases). This CDR3 has 12 amino acids. With 6 bases removed from V and 5 bases from J, the gap between germline ends came to 11 bases. The V gene's germline CDR1 is KGHSH and CDR2 LQKENI. The CDR3 spells CASSVGSHEQYF. The CDR3 DNA is TGTGCCAGCTCGGTAGGGAGCCACGAGCAGTACTTC.

The V and J genes are TRBV4-3 and TRBJ2-3; tentatively, D is TRBD2 (6 bases). Trimming left V 3 bases short and J 3 bases short, with 16 bases between. The CDR3 consists of 16 residues. CDR1 LGHNA and CDR2 YSLEER come from the germline V gene. CDR3 coding DNA: TGCGCCAGCAGCCAGGGCCGGGGCGGGATAACAGATACGCAGTATTTT. Its translation: CASSQGRGGITDTQYF.

V is TRBV2 and J is TRBJ2-1; 7 bases agree with TRBD1. With V trimmed by 6 bases and J by 4 bases, 3 bases remained unmatched. The CDR3 is 13 amino acids. Germline CDR1 reads SNHLY; CDR2 reads FYNNEI. This CDR3 reads CASSMTGYNEQFF. CDR3 DNA: TGTGCCAGCAGCATGACAGGGTACAATGAGCAGTTCTTC.

This clone is a singleton in its sample. The V gene is TRBV19, the J gene TRBJ2-7; D possibly corresponds to TRBD1 (6 bases). CDR1 and CDR2 (germline): LNHDA, SQIVND (reference sequence). V lost 4 bases, J lost 3 bases, and 16 bases lay in between. The CDR3 length is 15 residues. Here the CDR3 reads CASSKRLYRDYEQYF. The CDR3 DNA is TGTGCCAGTAGTAAAAGGCTGTACAGGGACTACGAGCAGTACTTC. Together with reference TRBV19 and TRBJ2-7, the CDR3 gives the full variable domain: DGGITQSPKYLFRKEGQNVTLSCEQNLNHDAMYWYRQDPGQGLRLIYYSQIVNDFQKGDIAEGYSVSREKKESFPLTVTSAQKNPTAFYLCASSKRLYRDYEQYFGPGTRLTVT.

V gene TRBV6-5 combines with J gene TRBJ2-7; D perhaps matches TRBD2 (7 bases). CDR1 is MNHEY and CDR2 is SVGAGI in the germline V gene. The CDR3 spans 15 residues. Trimming took off 7 bases at V and 5 bases at J, with 21 bases between the two ends. The CDR3 is CASTPPLGGRNEQYF. The CDR3, as DNA: TGTGCCAGCACTCCCCCCTTGGGGGGGCGCAACGAGCAGTACTTC.